This TCR beta chain was documented in a study of OX40 agonist ivuxolimab in advanced cancers. Study-wide results and limits: Among some nonresponders, normalized T-cell clonal expansion was also low.

A word on this clone: Its target is unknown.

TCRdb keeps only in-frame clones here, not all; method: immunoSEQ multiplex PCR. Seen here are roughly 93,000 clones, under 95% observed once, and the top ten hold 0.51%. The sample was CD4+ or CD8+ T cells sorted from blood, taken in a trial of the OX40 agonist ivuxolimab. The sequence came from an adult with an advanced solid tumor such as melanoma, head and neck, liver or kidney cancer.

The CDR3 sequence: CASSLDRNYGYTF. CDR3 in DNA: TGTGCCAGCAGTTTGGACAGGAACTATGGCTACACCTTC. The chain recombines TRBV6-5 with TRBJ1-2; 7 bases line up with TRBD1. In germline, CDR1 is MNHEY, CDR2 SVGAGI. The length of the CDR3 is 13 residues. V lost 4 bases to trimming and J lost 2 bases; unmatched junction nucleotides: 1.